The text below deals with one TCR beta chain. This record belongs to a study of spatial heterogeneity in lung cancer. V shed 7 bases and J shed 2 bases, with 8 bases lying between them. The CDR3 totals 11 residues. Germline CDR1 and CDR2: SQVTM and ANQGSEA. Every cDNA TCR molecule received its own unique molecular identifier. TCRdb re-called the 5' RACE reads with MiXCR, one entry per CDR3 protein. The sample has about 6,200 distinct CDR3 sequences; 15% to 20% are singletons. Time point in this sample: sample taken at primary tumor resection. Whole RNA came from tumor, nontumor lung or frozen PBMC and was sequenced without being sorted.

Material: normal lung tissue next to the tumor, obtained at surgery. The chain combines TRBV29-1 with TRBJ2-5; D perhaps matches TRBD2 (5 bases). The TCR originated in a male donor with early-stage non-small cell lung cancer. The CDR3 DNA follows: TGCAGCGGGACTCGGCAAGAGACCCAGTACTTC. As protein: CSGTRQETQYF. Full variable domain (missing parts from reference TRBV29-1 and TRBJ2-5): SAVISQKPSRDICQRGTSLTIQCQVDSQVTMMFWYRQQPGQSLTLIATANQGSEATYESGFVIDKFPISRPNLTFSTLTVSNMSPEDSSIYLCSGTRQETQYFGPGTRLLVL.